These T cell receptor beta chains were read from a single sample in a study of control samples from healthy donors and cancer patients. Data came from immunoSEQ multiplex PCR; TCRdb stores just in-frame clones and leaves some out. The listing records about 200,000 clones. Input material: blood. Receptors originate from a woman aged 25 to 45 in good health. Both conserved end residues are part of each CDR3. The D gene is left open where the match is weak.

>TRBJ1-2|TRBV29-1|NA
TGCAGCGTTGAAGATAGGGCCCGCTATTTCTATGGCTACACCTTC
CSVEDRARYFYGYTF
>TRBJ1-4|TRBV7-2|NA
TGTGCCAGCAACAGGGAAGATGGGATTAATGAAAAACTGTTTTTT
CASNREDGINEKLFF
>TRBJ2-5|TRBV2|TRBD2
TGTGCCACCAGACTAGCGGGGCAAGAGACCCAGTACTTC
CATRLAGQETQYF
>TRBJ1-4|TRBV2|NA
TGTGCCAGCAGCCCTAGGAGAACTAATGAAAAACTGTTTTTT
CASSPRRTNEKLFF
>TRBJ2-5|TRBV3-1/TRBV3-2|NA
TGTGCCAGCAGCCTCGGCGCCCAAGAGACCCAGTACTTC
CASSLGAQETQYF
>TRBJ1-6|TRBV4-2|NA
TGTGCCAGCAGCTCCCCGGGACGGGGTAATTCACCCCTCCACTTT
CASSSPGRGNSPLHF
>TRBJ2-7|TRBV30|NA
TGTGCCTGGAAAACATCAGGGGGGATCGGCGAGCAGTACTTC
CAWKTSGGIGEQYF
>TRBJ1-5|TRBV21-1|NA
TGTGCCACCCAGGACTCCCCTAATCAGCCCCAGCATTTT
CATQDSPNQPQHF
>TRBJ1-2|TRBV23-1|TRBD1
TGCGCCAGCAGTCAATCGTTTACATTTGGGATTAGACAGGGGTCCTATGGCTACACCTTC
CASSQSFTFGIRQGSYGYTF
>TRBJ1-6|TRBV27|TRBD1
TGTGCCAGCAGTCTTGACAGGGGATCACCCCTCCACTTT
CASSLDRGSPLHF
>TRBJ1-1|TRBV3-1/TRBV3-2|NA
TGTGCCAGCAGCCAAGGCCGGGGACGTGGTGAAGCTTTCTTT
CASSQGRGRGEAFF
>TRBJ1-5|TRBV11-3|NA
TGTGCCAGCAGCTTTAGGTTCGGCTCTGGGTCGGTATATAGCAATCAGCCCCAGCATTTT
CASSFRFGSGSVYSNQPQHF
>TRBJ2-1|TRBV18|TRBD2
TGTGCCAGCTCACCACCTCGGGGGGGCACCTACAATGAGCAGTTCTTC
CASSPPRGGTYNEQFF
>TRBJ2-7|TRBV4-1|NA
TGCGCCAGCAGCCAAGAGGCCTTTGGGGTCCCCTACGAGCAGTACTTC
CASSQEAFGVPYEQYF
>TRBJ1-3|TRBV6-4|TRBD1
TGTGCCAGCAGTGACTATGGGACAGGGGGAAACACCATATATTTT
CASSDYGTGGNTIYF
>TRBJ2-7|TRBV19|TRBD1
TGTGCCAGTAGTAAGGGGACAGGGGTCGTCTACGAGCAGTACTTC
CASSKGTGVVYEQYF
>TRBJ2-3|TRBV4-3|TRBD2
TGCGCCAGCAGCCAAGTGGGCAGCGGGGGGGCTGGGGATACGCAGTATTTT
CASSQVGSGGAGDTQYF
>TRBJ2-2|TRBV9|TRBD1
TGTGCCAGCAGCCCCCGGGGGACAGGGGGCGGCGGGGAGCTGTTTTTT
CASSPRGTGGGGELFF
>TRBJ2-3|TRBV28|TRBD1
TGTGCCAGCAGTTTAGCGGGACAGGGTGAAGATACGCAGTATTTT
CASSLAGQGEDTQYF
>TRBJ1-2|TRBV5-8|NA
TGTGCCAGCAGACGGAGGGGGGGACCTATTGGCTACACCTTC
CASRRRGGPIGYTF
>TRBJ1-1|TRBV7-9|NA
TGTGCCAGCAGCTTAGAGGGGAACACTGAAGCTTTCTTT
CASSLEGNTEAFF
>TRBJ2-7|TRBV7-2|TRBD1
TGTGCCAGCAGCTTAAGGGACAGCTCCTACGAGCAGTACTTC
CASSLRDSSYEQYF